The 18 T cell receptor beta chains reported below all come from one sample, sequenced in a study of shared clonotypes between healthy human individuals. Positive CCR7 selection of CD45RO-negative cells yielded the naive CD8 cells, and terminally differentiated effector memory CD45RA+ cells were excluded. TCRdb's table, derived via immunoSEQ multiplex PCR, lists solely in-frame clones and lacks some. The table includes almost 700,000 clones, roughly nine tenths detected once. The sample taken for sequencing was naive CD8+ T cells sorted from blood. The receptors here all came from a young man in good health.

CDR3 loop: CASLIGGEQFF. In nucleotides, the CDR3 is TGTGCCAGCCTGATAGGGGGTGAGCAGTTCTTC. The chain has TRBV27 and TRBJ2-1; D possibly corresponds to TRBD1 (6 bases). In germline, CDR1 is MNHEY, CDR2 SMNVEV (reference sequence). The V end was cut by 8 bases, the J end by 9 bases, with 11 bases between. The CDR3 consists of 11 residues.

The rearrangement joins TRBV7-6 to TRBJ1-3; D is ambiguous. Germline V gene data show CDR1 as SGHVS and CDR2 as FNYEAQ. V lost 1 base to trimming and J lost 4 bases, with 11 bases between them. This CDR3 comprises 15 residues. DNA of the CDR3: TGTGCCAGCAGCTTAGGTACAGTCCTGGGAAACACCATATATTTT. Amino acid sequence: CASSLGTVLGNTIYF.

This chain uses TRBV11-2 with TRBJ2-7; 8 positions agree with TRBD2. The ends lost 10 bases at V and 0 bases at J; junction bases unmatched: 5. Germline V CDR1 and CDR2: SGHAT, FQNNGV. The CDR3 covers 13 residues. The CDR3 protein is CATKRGSSYEQYF. The CDR3 DNA follows: TGTGCCACCAAGCGGGGGAGCTCCTACGAGCAGTACTTC.

The chain couples TRBV27 to TRBJ1-1, with unresolved D. CDR3 length equals 13 residues. The germline V gene encodes CDR1 MNHEY and CDR2 SMNVEV (reference sequence). V lost 4 bases to trimming and J lost 3 bases, with 9 bases between them. CDR3 loop: CASSSYPYTEAFF. The CDR3 DNA reads as TGTGCCAGCAGTTCCTACCCGTACACTGAAGCTTTCTTT.

The chain carries TRBV7-6 and TRBJ2-5; 7 positions match TRBD1. This CDR3 has 15 amino acids. Germline lookup yields CDR1 SGHVS and CDR2 FNYEAQ. V shed 3 bases and J 1 base; nucleotides not matched to a gene: 5. The CDR3 coding sequence is TGTGCCAGCAGCTTCCTCAGGGACAGCCAAGAGACCCAGTACTTC. The encoded protein is CASSFLRDSQETQYF.

The V gene is TRBV14, the J gene TRBJ2-1, with TRBD2 as a possible D gene (6 bases). Trimming removed 6 bases from V and 3 bases from J, with 12 bases in between. This CDR3 spans 14 amino acids. Germline values: CDR1 SGHDN, CDR2 FVKESK. CDR3 DNA: TGTGCCAGCAGGCCCGGGACTGGCTACAATGAGCAGTTCTTC. Its protein product is CASRPGTGYNEQFF.

The chain joins TRBV5-8 to TRBJ2-3; TRBD2 matches 12 bases. V was clipped by 9 bases and J by 5 bases; unmatched bases: 13. CDR1 and CDR2 from the germline V gene are SGHTS and YDEGEE. This CDR3 has 16 residues. The CDR3 DNA follows: TGTGCCACCACAATCTGGACTAGCGGGGTGGTAGATACGCAGTATTTT. Translated, it gives CATTIWTSGVVDTQYF.

This chain links TRBV9 with TRBJ2-2, with D unclear. The CDR3 extends over 12 amino acids. Trimming pared 6 bases from V and 2 bases from J, leaving 5 bases between. Germline CDR1 reads SGDLS; CDR2 reads YYNGEE. As DNA, the CDR3 is TGTGCCAGCAACGAAAACACCGGGGAGCTGTTTTTT. It translates to CASNENTGELFF.

The CDR3 DNA reads as TGCAGCGGTCTTCTTCTGGGGGGCGAGCAGTACTTC. Its translation: CSGLLLGGEQYF. J is TRBJ2-7 and V is TRBV29-1, with D possibly matching TRBD2 (6 bases). Trimming removed 7 bases at V and 6 bases at J, with 16 bases between. Germline CDR1 reads SQVTM; CDR2 reads ANQGSEA. The CDR3 sequence is 12 residues long.

This clone has a single count. J is TRBJ2-1 and V is TRBV29-1; 14 bases map to TRBD2. J gave up 3 bases and V 5 bases, and 3 bases lay outside the gene matches. The CDR3 spans 15 residues. The germline V gene encodes CDR1 SQVTM and CDR2 ANQGSEA. CDR3 loop: CSVRLAGGHYNEQFF. The CDR3 DNA reads TGCAGCGTTCGACTAGCGGGAGGGCACTACAATGAGCAGTTCTTC.

The chain uses TRBV6-1 and TRBJ2-7; the D gene is possibly TRBD2 (5 bases). CDR3 size: 17 residues. Looked up from germline, CDR1 is MNHNS and CDR2 is SASEGT. V was shortened by 1 base and J by 3 bases, with 19 bases between the two germline ends. Here the CDR3 DNA reads TGTGCCAGCAGTGAAGTTATATTCGAGGGTGCGGACTACGAGCAGTACTTC. Its protein product is CASSEVIFEGADYEQYF.

The chain employs TRBV9 and TRBJ2-1; D not resolved. Trimming removed 2 bases at V and 10 bases at J, with 13 bases between. CDR1 is SGDLS, CDR2 YYNGEE, per germline. The CDR3 contains 13 residues. The CDR3 DNA reads as TGTGCCAGCAGCGTCGACGTGTCCCACGAGCAGTTCTTC. Translation: CASSVDVSHEQFF.

The chain links TRBV6-4 to TRBJ2-1, with D perhaps TRBD1 or TRBD2 (5 bases each). The CDR3 runs 14 residues. Per the germline V gene, CDR1 is MRHNA and CDR2 is SNTAGT. Deletions cut 6 bases from V and 8 bases from J, with 17 bases between. The CDR3 bases are TGTGCCAGCAGCCCAGGAGCTCGGGGCGATGAGCAGTTCTTC. The encoded protein is CASSPGARGDEQFF.

The V call is TRBV28, the J call TRBJ2-7; no firm D call. This CDR3 contains 12 residues. V was trimmed by 2 bases and J by 6 bases, leaving 8 bases between them. Germline loops: CDR1 MDHEN, CDR2 SYDVKM. DNA for the CDR3: TGTGCCAGCAGTTTAGGGGTCGTCGAGCAGTACTTC. Translating gives CASSLGVVEQYF.

This chain joins TRBV7-2 and TRBJ2-3, with 9 bases lining up with TRBD1. The CDR3 runs 18 residues. Germline V gives CDR1 SGHTA, CDR2 FQGNSA. J lost 4 bases, V lost 4 bases, and 15 bases had no gene match. CDR3 residues: CASSSPAQGTGPSDTQYF. Here the CDR3 DNA reads TGTGCCAGCAGCTCCCCCGCCCAGGGGACAGGGCCCTCAGATACGCAGTATTTT.

The V and J genes are TRBV18 and TRBJ2-7; maybe TRBD2 (6 bases). The CDR3 runs to 13 residues. The germline CDR1 and CDR2 sequences are KGHSH and LQKENI. The V end lost 3 bases, the J end lost 3 bases, and 9 bases lay between the germline ends. The CDR3 nucleotides are TGTGCCAGCTCACCCGGGACTTTCTACGAGCAGTACTTC. Translation: CASSPGTFYEQYF.

V and J are TRBV19 and TRBJ2-3; 7 bases map to TRBD1. This CDR3 spans 15 amino acids. CDR1 is LNHDA, CDR2 SQIVND, per germline (reference sequence). V was pared by 5 bases and J by 0 bases, with 5 bases of the junction left unmatched. The CDR3 is CASSWTGESTDTQYF. CDR3 DNA sequence: TGTGCCAGTAGTTGGACAGGCGAGAGCACAGATACGCAGTATTTT.

The chain couples TRBV7-3 to TRBJ2-2, with 7 positions matching TRBD1. Germline V gene data show CDR1 as SGHTA and CDR2 as FQGTGA. V lost 4 bases to trimming and J lost 2 bases; unmatched junction nucleotides: 7. The CDR3 spans 16 residues. The CDR3 here is CASSSPGTDNTGELFF. The CDR3 region has the DNA TGTGCCAGCAGCTCTCCCGGGACAGACAACACCGGGGAGCTGTTTTTT.